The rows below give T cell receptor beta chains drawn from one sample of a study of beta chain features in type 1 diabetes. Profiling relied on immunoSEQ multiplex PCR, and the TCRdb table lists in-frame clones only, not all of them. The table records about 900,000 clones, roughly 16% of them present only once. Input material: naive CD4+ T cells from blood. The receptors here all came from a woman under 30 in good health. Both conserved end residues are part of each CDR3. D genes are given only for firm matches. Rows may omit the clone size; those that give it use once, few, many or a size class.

CDR3aa: CASRPPVRGNEQFF; CDR3nt: TGTGCCAGCAGACCCCCCGTGAGGGGCAATGAGCAGTTCTTC; d_gene: .; j_gene: TRBJ2-1; v_gene: TRBV28; abundance: .
CDR3aa: CASSQSSGRVTYF; CDR3nt: TGTGCCAGCAGCCAAAGCTCAGGGCGAGTCACGTACTTC; d_gene: .; j_gene: TRBJ2-7; v_gene: TRBV7-2; abundance: .
CDR3aa: CAGTVLYTEAFF; CDR3nt: TGTGCAGGGACAGTCCTTTACACTGAAGCTTTCTTT; d_gene: TRBD1; j_gene: TRBJ1-1; v_gene: TRBV25-1; abundance: few
CDR3aa: CASSPGAFYGYTF; CDR3nt: TGTGCCAGCAGTCCTGGGGCTTTCTATGGCTACACCTTC; d_gene: .; j_gene: TRBJ1-2; v_gene: TRBV6-6; abundance: .
CDR3aa: CASSLGQGPDEQYF; CDR3nt: TGCGCCAGCAGCCTCGGACAGGGCCCAGACGAGCAGTACTTC; d_gene: TRBD1; j_gene: TRBJ2-7; v_gene: TRBV5-1; abundance: .
CDR3aa: CASSQQLGTEAFF; CDR3nt: TGTGCCAGCAGCCAACAGTTGGGCACTGAAGCTTTCTTT; d_gene: .; j_gene: TRBJ1-1; v_gene: TRBV14; abundance: .
CDR3aa: CASSQVDQGATGELFF; CDR3nt: TGTGCCAGCAGCCAAGTAGACCAGGGGGCCACCGGGGAGCTGTTTTTT; d_gene: TRBD1; j_gene: TRBJ2-2; v_gene: TRBV4-2; abundance: few
CDR3aa: CASSPPRARYEQYF; CDR3nt: TGTGCCAGCTCACCACCCCGGGCACGCTACGAGCAGTACTTC; d_gene: .; j_gene: TRBJ2-7; v_gene: TRBV18; abundance: .
CDR3aa: CASRTSSAYNEQFF; CDR3nt: TGTGCCAGCAGAACAAGCAGCGCCTACAATGAGCAGTTCTTC; d_gene: .; j_gene: TRBJ2-1; v_gene: TRBV2; abundance: .
CDR3aa: CASSQVHELPYNEQFF; CDR3nt: TGCGCCAGCAGCCAAGTCCACGAGCTGCCCTACAATGAGCAGTTCTTC; d_gene: .; j_gene: TRBJ2-1; v_gene: TRBV4-3; abundance: .
CDR3aa: CASSLEVPALLTMRYTF; CDR3nt: TGTGCCAGCAGCTTAGAGGTTCCCGCGTTACTAACTATGCGCTACACCTTC; d_gene: .; j_gene: TRBJ1-2; v_gene: TRBV7-2; abundance: once
CDR3aa: CASSWTGDRYEQYF; CDR3nt: TGTGCCAGCAGCTGGACAGGAGACCGTTACGAGCAGTACTTC; d_gene: TRBD1; j_gene: TRBJ2-7; v_gene: TRBV11-2; abundance: .
CDR3aa: CATSRDARAGLSYEQYF; CDR3nt: TGTGCCACCAGCAGAGACGCTCGGGCGGGCCTCTCCTACGAGCAGTACTTC; d_gene: .; j_gene: TRBJ2-7; v_gene: TRBV15; abundance: .
CDR3aa: CASSQNMRNREILEFF; CDR3nt: TGTGCCAGCAGCCAAAATATGCGGAACAGGGAGATTTTGGAGTTCTTC; d_gene: .; j_gene: TRBJ2-1; v_gene: TRBV5-4; abundance: .
CDR3aa: CASSYGTDTQYF; CDR3nt: TGCGCCAGCAGCTATGGCACAGATACGCAGTATTTT; d_gene: .; j_gene: TRBJ2-3; v_gene: TRBV5-1; abundance: .
CDR3aa: CASSLFRDRGGDYGYTF; CDR3nt: TGTGCCAGCAGCTTATTCAGGGACAGGGGAGGGGACTATGGCTACACCTTC; d_gene: TRBD1; j_gene: TRBJ1-2; v_gene: TRBV7-2; abundance: .
CDR3aa: CASSQDPTQPQHF; CDR3nt: TGTGCCAGCAGCCAAGATCCGACGCAGCCCCAGCATTTT; d_gene: .; j_gene: TRBJ1-5; v_gene: TRBV4-2; abundance: few
CDR3aa: CASSLGHEQFF; CDR3nt: TGTGCCAGCAGCTTGGGTCATGAGCAGTTCTTC; d_gene: .; j_gene: TRBJ2-1; v_gene: TRBV7-9; abundance: .
CDR3aa: CASSFGQVELFF; CDR3nt: TGTGCCAGCAGCTTCGGACAGGTTGAGCTGTTTTTT; d_gene: TRBD1; j_gene: TRBJ2-2; v_gene: TRBV7-2; abundance: .
CDR3aa: CASSFRPLGTIYNEQFF; CDR3nt: TGTGCCAGCAGCTTCCGACCGTTGGGGACTATCTACAATGAGCAGTTCTTC; d_gene: TRBD2; j_gene: TRBJ2-1; v_gene: TRBV7-2; abundance: few
CDR3aa: CASRTPWGGGSNQPQHF; CDR3nt: TGTGCCAGCAGAACCCCATGGGGGGGCGGAAGCAATCAGCCCCAGCATTTT; d_gene: .; j_gene: TRBJ1-5; v_gene: TRBV28; abundance: .
CDR3aa: CGLAGEGEQYF; CDR3nt: TGCGGGTTAGCGGGAGAAGGGGAGCAGTACTTC; d_gene: TRBD2; j_gene: TRBJ2-7; v_gene: TRBV20-1; abundance: .
CDR3aa: CAISEGSVMEETQYF; CDR3nt: TGTGCCATCAGCGAAGGTAGCGTCATGGAAGAGACCCAGTACTTC; d_gene: .; j_gene: TRBJ2-5; v_gene: TRBV10-3; abundance: few
CDR3aa: CASSLTMTAAETQYF; CDR3nt: TGTGCCAGCAGCTTGACGATGACGGCAGCAGAGACCCAGTACTTC; d_gene: .; j_gene: TRBJ2-5; v_gene: TRBV7-9; abundance: .
CDR3aa: CASSLAPDTEAFF; CDR3nt: TGTGCCAGCAGCTTAGCTCCCGACACTGAAGCTTTCTTT; d_gene: .; j_gene: TRBJ1-1; v_gene: TRBV11-1; abundance: .
CDR3aa: CASSLRSPDTQYF; CDR3nt: TGTGCCAGCAGTTTAAGGTCCCCAGATACGCAGTATTTT; d_gene: .; j_gene: TRBJ2-3; v_gene: TRBV27; abundance: .
CDR3aa: CASSLERWGMNTEAFF; CDR3nt: TGTGCCAGCAGCTTAGAACGTTGGGGGATGAACACTGAAGCTTTCTTT; d_gene: .; j_gene: TRBJ1-1; v_gene: TRBV7-9; abundance: .
CDR3aa: CASSQTGWRQGKVNEQFF; CDR3nt: TGTGCCAGCAGCCAGACTGGGTGGAGACAGGGTAAAGTTAATGAGCAGTTCTTC; d_gene: TRBD1; j_gene: TRBJ2-1; v_gene: TRBV28; abundance: once
CDR3aa: CASSVREDTQYF; CDR3nt: TGTGCCAGCAGCGTCAGGGAAGATACGCAGTATTTT; d_gene: .; j_gene: TRBJ2-3; v_gene: TRBV9; abundance: few
CDR3aa: CASSQDPGTVNYGYTF; CDR3nt: TGTGCCAGCAGCCAAGATCCCGGGACGGTCAACTATGGCTACACCTTC; d_gene: .; j_gene: TRBJ1-2; v_gene: TRBV4-2; abundance: few
CDR3aa: CASSLISGYGYTF; CDR3nt: TGTGCCAGCAGTTTAATCTCTGGGTATGGCTACACCTTC; d_gene: .; j_gene: TRBJ1-2; v_gene: TRBV28; abundance: .
CDR3aa: CASSRGGGKFYF; CDR3nt: TGTGCCAGCAGCCGAGGGGGTGGGAAGTTCTACTTC; d_gene: .; j_gene: TRBJ2-7; v_gene: TRBV7-2; abundance: few
CDR3aa: CASSQSQGTQYF; CDR3nt: TGTGCCAGCAGCCAATCCCAGGGGACCCAGTACTTC; d_gene: .; j_gene: TRBJ2-5; v_gene: TRBV4-2; abundance: .
CDR3aa: CASSLGGAGEKLFF; CDR3nt: TGTGCCAGCAGCTTAGGAGGAGCGGGCGAAAAACTGTTTTTT; d_gene: .; j_gene: TRBJ1-4; v_gene: TRBV7-9; abundance: few